This TCR beta chain appears in the sequencing data of a study of T cell responses to AZD1222 COVID-19 vaccine. Produced via immunoSEQ multiplex PCR; TCRdb's table is partial and in-frame only. The table lists around 130,000 clones, 94% of them singletons. The CDR3 spans 14 residues. Germline values: CDR1 PRHDT, CDR2 FYEKMQ (reference sequence). V shed 4 bases and J shed 1 base, with 9 bases lying between them. The TCR originated in an adult in good health. The chain carries TRBV13 and TRBJ2-3; D is unresolved. This specimen was peripheral blood, taken on day 0 of AZD1222 vaccination. The CDR3 DNA reads TGTGCCAGCAGCTCCCCGGTTGGCACAGATACGCAGTATTTT. It translates to CASSSPVGTDTQYF.